This T cell receptor (beta chain) comes out of a study of CD8+CD57+ T cells in acquired aplastic anemia. TCR beta VDJ and CDR3 profiling used genomic DNA as template. TCRdb called the reads again in MiXCR, with one record for every CDR3 protein. The sample carries about 240,000 distinct CDR3 sequences, around 45% recorded once. The V and J ends lost 9 bases and 2 bases, in that order; junction bases with no gene match: 2. CDR1 is SEHNR and CDR2 is FQNEAQ in the germline V gene (reference sequence). This CDR3 contains 12 residues. Whoever was chosen for sequencing had shown CD8+CD57+ cell expansion by flow cytometry. All participating patients were living with severe acquired aplastic anemia. Study-level points and caveats: It was found that roughly 31 CD8+ CDR3 sequences were shared between patients and controls.

With respect to this clonotype: What it binds is not known.

This chain links TRBV7-9 with TRBJ2-5; 8 nucleotides line up with TRBD2. The sample consisted of sorted CD4+, CD8+, or CD8+CD57+ T cells (not recorded which) from PBMCs. This clonotype originated in a human donor with aplastic anemia. The CDR3 region is CASTSGQETQYF. CDR3 sequence (DNA): TGTGCCAGTACTAGCGGACAAGAGACCCAGTACTTC.